The clone carrying this T cell receptor (beta chain) was recorded at least ten times. Its antigen is currently unknown. The record originates from a study of T cell repertoires in cytomegalovirus infection. Overall study context: Both CMV infection and a matching HLA type were indicated by public TCR beta signatures. Study conclusions and caveats: Summed public TCR beta family frequency identified CMV carriers bearing the relevant HLA.

Via MiXCR, TCRdb re-called the reads, giving one row per CDR3 protein. This sample yields around 530,000 distinct CDR3 sequences, of which about 15% are seen a single time; around 25% belongs to the top ten. The sequenced sample consisted of CD8+ T cells from PBMCs. This TCR derives from a human donor in good health (CMV status not recorded). Some clones in this sample may be carry-over from other donors' samples.

The CDR3 nucleotides are TGTGCCAGCAGCTTCAGGTATCGCGACGAGCAGTACTTC. This codes for CASSFRYRDEQYF. The chain uses TRBV7-9 and TRBJ2-7; D is uncertain. Germline values: CDR1 SEHNR, CDR2 FQNEAQ (reference sequence). Deletions cut 3 bases from V and 5 bases from J, with 11 bases between. This CDR3 region has 13 residues.